This T cell receptor beta chain was sequenced for a study of T cell responses to AZD1222 COVID-19 vaccine. The CDR3 loop spans 17 amino acids. V was pared by 3 bases and J by 7 bases, with 22 bases between. Germline lookup yields CDR1 LNHDA and CDR2 SQIVND (reference sequence). This clone has a single count. The table came from immunoSEQ multiplex PCR; TCRdb's copy has only in-frame clones and leaves some out. The data hold approximately 150,000 clones, with 70% to 90% observed a single time. This chain joins TRBV19 and TRBJ1-5; a weak D match, TRBD1 (6 bases). The sequence was obtained from an adult who received the MenACWY meningococcal vaccine as a control. The sample here was peripheral blood, taken 28 days after the second dose of the MenACWY control vaccine. The CDR3 protein is CASSIFPQVGARQPQHF. The CDR3 nucleotides read TGTGCCAGTAGTATTTTCCCCCAAGTGGGGGCCCGACAGCCCCAGCATTTT.